The 27 T cell receptor beta chains presented below share a single source sample, sequenced in a study of OX40 agonist ivuxolimab in advanced cancers. Here immunoSEQ multiplex PCR was the method, and the copy in TCRdb shows in-frame clones only, minus some. The sample carries around 53,000 clones, roughly 90% recorded once. The sequencing here drew on CD4+ or CD8+ T cells sorted from blood, taken in a trial of the OX40 agonist ivuxolimab. These receptors were obtained from an adult with an advanced solid tumor such as melanoma, head and neck, liver or kidney cancer.

This clone is categorized as medium-sized. The genes are TRBV19 and TRBJ2-2; either TRBD1 or TRBD2 may fit D (5 bases each). V shed 6 bases and J shed 6 bases, with 8 bases lying between them. Germline assignment: CDR1 LNHDA and CDR2 SQIVND (reference sequence). The CDR3 spans 12 residues. CDR3 nucleotides: TGTGCCAGTAGCGAGGGGTCCGGGGAGCTGTTTTTT. Translating it yields CASSEGSGELFF.

V usage is TRBV4-1 and J usage is TRBJ2-1; 9 bases map to TRBD2. V was clipped by 11 bases and J by 7 bases; unmatched bases: 15. Germline CDR1 reads MGHRA; CDR2 reads YSYEKL. The CDR3 is 15 residues long. For the CDR3, the DNA is TGCGCCGGTAAGTGGAGCGGGAGGCCGGGGAATGAGCAGTTCTTC. Translating it yields CAGKWSGRPGNEQFF.

Notes on this clone: Different DNA sequences within this sample yield the same CDR3. The chain joins TRBV7-9 to TRBJ2-7; D tentatively reads TRBD1 or TRBD2 (5 bases each). Trimming removed 8 bases at V and 0 bases at J, with 8 bases between. This CDR3 has 12 amino acids. Germline CDR1 and CDR2: SEHNR and FQNEAQ (reference sequence). CDR3 loop: CASGDGSYEQYF. As DNA, the CDR3 is TGTGCCAGCGGGGACGGCTCCTACGAGCAGTACTTC.

The V and J genes are TRBV29-1 and TRBJ2-3, with TRBD2 matching 7 bases. Per the germline V gene, CDR1 is SQVTM and CDR2 is ANQGSEA. This CDR3 comprises 13 residues. V shed 3 bases, J shed 2 bases, and the junction held 2 bases outside the gene matches. The CDR3 region is CSVDRDYTDTQYF. CDR3 nucleotide sequence: TGCAGCGTTGACAGGGACTACACAGATACGCAGTATTTT.

This clone was observed once. This sequence joins TRBV15 and TRBJ2-1, with D perhaps TRBD1 (5 bases). V was pared by 2 bases and J by 0 bases, with 14 bases between. Germline-derived CDR1 and CDR2 are LNHNV and YYDKDF (reference sequence). The CDR3 runs 17 residues. CDR3 nucleotide sequence: TGTGCCACCAGCAGAATAAAACAGGTTGGCTCCTACAATGAGCAGTTCTTC. This translates into CATSRIKQVGSYNEQFF.

The V gene is TRBV19, the J gene TRBJ2-3; D is ambiguous. The CDR3 extends over 18 amino acids. The V gene's germline CDR1 is LNHDA and CDR2 SQIVND (reference sequence). The V end was cut by 7 bases, the J end by 1 base, with 24 bases between. The CDR3 DNA follows: TGTGCCAGTAAGTTCTCAGGCGGCCTGCCTCCTCGCACAGATACGCAGTATTTT. As protein: CASKFSGGLPPRTDTQYF.

The table lists this clone with a count of one. V gene TRBV5-1 combines with J gene TRBJ1-1; weak D call: TRBD1 (6 bases). Germline values: CDR1 SGHRS, CDR2 YFSETQ. The germline V and J ends were trimmed by 6 bases and 2 bases, with 11 bases remaining between them. The CDR3 loop spans 13 amino acids. CDR3 nucleotide sequence: TGCGCCAGCACCGCAGGGGCAAACACTGAAGCTTTCTTT. Translation: CASTAGANTEAFF.

The V gene is TRBV5-1, the J gene TRBJ2-1; no clear D. Trimming cost V 1 base and J 5 bases, with 13 bases left between them. The CDR3 length is 15 residues. Germline assignment: CDR1 SGHRS and CDR2 YFSETQ. The DNA for the CDR3 is TGCGCCAGCAGCTTGTTCCCAACTGGCAACAATGAGCAGTTCTTC. Amino acids: CASSLFPTGNNEQFF.

The J gene is TRBJ1-1, the V gene TRBV14; D remains unclear. V shed 0 bases and J shed 1 base, with 9 bases lying between them. Per the germline V gene, CDR1 is SGHDN and CDR2 is FVKESK. This CDR3 comprises 15 residues. The CDR3 DNA follows: TGTGCCAGCAGCCAAGATGCCAGGTGGAACACTGAAGCTTTCTTT. Translation gives CASSQDARWNTEAFF.

J is TRBJ2-7 and V is TRBV7-9; D may be TRBD1 or TRBD2 (6 bases each). The V end was cut by 5 bases, the J end by 6 bases, with 17 bases between. In germline, CDR1 is SEHNR, CDR2 FQNEAQ (reference sequence). The CDR3 sequence is 14 residues long. The CDR3 DNA sequence: TGTGCCAGCAGCCAGGCGGAGGGGGAACGCGAGCAGTACTTC. This codes for CASSQAEGEREQYF.

This clone was detected only once. The rearrangement links TRBV7-2 to TRBJ1-1, with D perhaps TRBD1 (5 bases). The V end lost 3 bases, the J end lost 2 bases, and 10 bases lay between the germline ends. The germline V gene has CDR1 SGHTA and CDR2 FQGNSA. The CDR3 contains 14 residues. The DNA for the CDR3 is TGTGCCAGCAGCTTGGGACGGAGTAACACTGAAGCTTTCTTT. Translated: CASSLGRSNTEAFF. Using reference TRBV7-2 and TRBJ1-1 for the parts outside the CDR3, the full variable domain is GAGVSQSPSNKVTEKGKDVELRCDPISGHTALYWYRQSLGQGLEFLIYFQGNSAPDKSGLPSDRFSAERTGGSVSTLTIQRTQQEDSAVYLCASSLGRSNTEAFFGQGTRLTVV.

The V and J genes are TRBV19 and TRBJ2-7, with 13 bases that match TRBD2. Looked up from germline, CDR1 is LNHDA and CDR2 is SQIVND (reference sequence). V lost 5 bases to trimming and J lost 6 bases; unmatched junction nucleotides: 7. This CDR3 spans 15 amino acids. CDR3 protein: CASSFRTSGSLEQYF. Here the CDR3 DNA reads TGTGCCAGTAGTTTCCGGACTAGCGGGAGTCTCGAGCAGTACTTC. The full variable domain, rest sourced from reference TRBV19 and TRBJ2-7, is DGGITQSPKYLFRKEGQNVTLSCEQNLNHDAMYWYRQDPGQGLRLIYYSQIVNDFQKGDIAEGYSVSREKKESFPLTVTSAQKNPTAFYLCASSFRTSGSLEQYFGPGTRLTVT.

Remarks on this clone: One end of the junction is discordant with germline, which a read error may explain. This chain uses TRBV7-7 with TRBJ2-1; 11 bases are shared with TRBD2. Germline loops: CDR1 SSHAT, CDR2 FNYEAQ (reference sequence). This CDR3 comprises 15 residues. The DNA for the CDR3 is TGTGCTAGCAGCTTAGCTAGCGGGAGGTACAATGAGCAGTTCTTC. Translating gives CASSLASGRYNEQFF.

The chain links TRBV6-4 to TRBJ1-1; 12 bases agree with TRBD1. This CDR3 region has 14 residues. Trimming cost V 6 bases and J 7 bases; bases outside gene matches: 6. CDR1 is MRHNA, CDR2 SNTAGT, per germline. This chain's CDR3 is CASRGGQGAGEAFF. The CDR3 DNA is TGTGCCAGCAGGGGGGGACAGGGGGCCGGTGAAGCTTTCTTT.

The chain joins TRBV5-4 to TRBJ2-7; D call uncertain. Trimming took off 4 bases at V and 1 base at J, with 15 bases between the two ends. CDR3 size: 15 residues. In germline, CDR1 is SGHNT, CDR2 YYREEE (reference sequence). This CDR3 reads CASSQGRLQSYEQYF. The CDR3 DNA follows: TGTGCCAGCAGCCAAGGACGGCTTCAATCCTACGAGCAGTACTTC.

This rearrangement joins TRBV27 to TRBJ2-7; TRBD2 is a possible D gene (5 bases). Germline CDR1 MNHEY, CDR2 SMNVEV (reference sequence). The CDR3 runs 14 residues. V was clipped by 7 bases and J by 3 bases, with 16 bases between them. The CDR3 bases are TGTGCCAGCAAGCGGACCGAGCTTGACTACGAGCAGTACTTC. Protein: CASKRTELDYEQYF.

As regards this clone: Other DNA sequences of this sample code for an identical CDR3. The chain uses TRBV10-3 and TRBJ2-6; D is undetermined. The germline V gene encodes CDR1 ENHRY and CDR2 SYGVKD. There are 13 residues in the CDR3. V was trimmed by 2 bases and J by 7 bases, leaving 6 bases between them. In DNA, the CDR3 is TGTGCCATCAGTGAGGGTTCAGCCAACGTCCTGACTTTC. Amino acids: CAISEGSANVLTF.

The rearrangement links TRBV10-3 to TRBJ2-7; D is undetermined. Deletions cut 10 bases from V and 2 bases from J, with 15 bases between. This CDR3 has 13 residues. Germline V lookup: CDR1 ENHRY, CDR2 SYGVKD. The CDR3 protein is CATHPTETYEQYF. The DNA of the CDR3 is TGTGCCACCCACCCGACGGAAACCTACGAGCAGTACTTC.

The rearrangement links TRBV28 to TRBJ2-7; possible D gene TRBD2, 6 bases. The CDR3 extends over 14 amino acids. Between the trimmed V and J ends, which lost 6 bases and 2 bases, there was a span of 14 bases. CDR1 and CDR2 from the germline V gene are MDHEN and SYDVKM. Here the CDR3 reads CASSASEITYEQYF. For the CDR3, the DNA is TGTGCCAGCAGCGCTAGCGAAATAACCTACGAGCAGTACTTC. The full variable domain, its missing parts supplied by reference TRBV28 and TRBJ2-7, is DVKVTQSSRYLVKRTGEKVFLECVQDMDHENMFWYRQDPGLGLRLIYFSYDVKMKEKGDIPEGYSVSREKKERFSLILESASTNQTSMYLCASSASEITYEQYFGPGTRLTVT.

The CDR3 nucleotides are TGTGCCAGCAGCTTAACCGCTACCCAGGGGGCCGGTGAGCAGTTCTTC. Protein sequence: CASSLTATQGAGEQFF. This chain links TRBV7-3 with TRBJ2-1; 8 bases line up with TRBD1. With 0 bases clipped from V and 9 bases from J, the junction kept 10 bases outside the gene matches. Germline assignment: CDR1 SGHTA and CDR2 FQGTGA. This CDR3 has 16 residues.

The chain joins TRBV30 to TRBJ2-4; 9 bases line up with TRBD1. Trimming removed 2 bases from V and 13 bases from J; junction bases left unmatched: 6. Germline V gene data show CDR1 as GTSNPN and CDR2 as SVGIG (reference sequence). This CDR3 comprises 12 residues. CDR3 coding DNA: TGTGCCTGGAGTTCCGGACAGGGGAGGCAGTACTTC. This encodes CAWSSGQGRQYF.

The chain joins TRBV30 to TRBJ2-5, with 10 bases that match TRBD1. Trimming cost V 3 bases and J 5 bases; bases outside gene matches: 0. Germline CDR1 is GTSNPN and CDR2 is SVGIG (reference sequence). The CDR3 has 12 amino acids. The CDR3 DNA is TGTGCCTGGAGGGACAGGGGGGAGACCCAGTACTTC. Protein sequence: CAWRDRGETQYF.

The V call is TRBV6-5, the J call TRBJ2-1; TRBD1 agrees at 7 bases. The CDR3 length is 15 residues. V lost 8 bases to trimming and J lost 1 base; unmatched junction nucleotides: 8. Germline-derived CDR1 and CDR2 are MNHEY and SVGAGI. CDR3 in amino acids: CASDIPTGSYNEQFF. The CDR3 region has the DNA TGTGCCAGCGATATCCCGACAGGGTCCTACAATGAGCAGTTCTTC.

The chain joins TRBV5-1 to TRBJ2-5; the match to TRBD1 covers 7 bases. Germline-derived CDR1 and CDR2 are SGHRS and YFSETQ. V was pared by 0 bases and J by 4 bases, with 6 bases of the junction left unmatched. The CDR3 contains 15 residues. CDR3 nucleotide sequence: TGCGCCAGCAGCTTGGCGCCAGGGGGACCAGAGACCCAGTACTTC. Its protein product is CASSLAPGGPETQYF.

The chain joins TRBV30 to TRBJ1-3; D unresolved. Germline CDR1 GTSNPN, CDR2 SVGIG (reference sequence). The CDR3 is 13 amino acids. V dropped 4 bases and J dropped 0 bases, with 7 bases sitting between them. The CDR3 loop reads CAWIYSSGNTIYF. The CDR3 DNA reads TGTGCCTGGATTTATAGCTCTGGAAACACCATATATTTT.

The chain is built from TRBV10-3 and TRBJ1-2, with unresolved D. Trimming shortened V by 0 bases and J by 4 bases, and 12 bases separated the two germline ends. This CDR3 is built from 15 residues. In germline, CDR1 is ENHRY, CDR2 SYGVKD. As DNA, the CDR3 is TGTGCCATCAGTGAGTCGAGGCAGTCCACCTATGGCTACACCTTC. Translating gives CAISESRQSTYGYTF.

The gene calls are TRBV7-3 and TRBJ2-2, with D perhaps being TRBD1 or TRBD2 (5 bases each). CDR1 is SGHTA, CDR2 FQGTGA, per germline. The CDR3 consists of 15 residues. V was shortened by 10 bases and J by 5 bases, with 20 bases between the two germline ends. CDR3 residues: CATRSSVGGTGELFF. The CDR3 coding sequence is TGTGCCACCCGTAGCTCTGTTGGGGGAACCGGGGAGCTGTTTTTT.